The rows below give T cell receptor beta chains drawn from one sample of a study of early T cells in non-severe SARS-CoV-2 infection. TCRdb used MiXCR to reprocess the 5' RACE reads, holding one entry per CDR3 protein. The table has about 79,000 distinct CDR3 sequences, approximately 10% seen once. The sequencing sample was made of whole blood. These receptors originate from an adult who was a healthcare worker with PCR-confirmed SARS-CoV-2 infection or an uninfected control (not recorded which). The CDR3 runs from the conserved cysteine through the conserved F or W. The D gene is left open where the match is weak. The size entry is marked missing in some rows and otherwise reads once, few, many or a size class.

many | TRBJ2-2 | . | TRBV19 | CASSIQGSIAANTGELFF | TGTGCCAGTAGTATCCAGGGGTCCATCGCCGCGAACACCGGGGAGCTGTTTTTT
few | TRBJ2-2 | . | TRBV24-1 | CATSDGRRGDTGELFF | TGTGCCACCAGTGACGGGAGAAGGGGTGACACCGGGGAGCTGTTTTTT
. | TRBJ2-3 | TRBD1 | TRBV7-9 | CASSLVTGDLYVTDTQYF | TGTGCCAGCAGCTTAGTGACAGGGGACCTCTATGTCACAGATACGCAGTATTTT
. | TRBJ1-5 | . | TRBV7-9 | CASSVTGVGSNQPQHF | TGTGCCAGCAGCGTTACGGGGGTGGGTAGCAATCAGCCCCAGCATTTT
many | TRBJ1-6 | . | TRBV6-2/TRBV6-3 | CASSGDGGYSPLHF | TGTGCCAGCAGCGGAGACGGGGGCTATTCACCCCTCCACTTT
many | TRBJ2-4 | TRBD1 | TRBV29-1 | CSGTGLAKNIQYF | TGCAGCGGGACAGGACTAGCCAAAAACATTCAGTACTTC
many | TRBJ2-2 | . | TRBV4-1 | CASSLPTGNTGELFF | TGCGCCAGCAGCCTACCAACAGGGAACACCGGGGAGCTGTTTTTT
few | TRBJ1-1 | . | TRBV2 | CASSEVRGATEAFF | TGTGCCAGCAGTGAAGTAAGGGGTGCGACTGAAGCTTTCTTT
many | TRBJ2-7 | TRBD2 | TRBV20-1 | CSASRLAGGWYEQYF | TGCAGTGCTAGCAGGCTAGCGGGGGGGTGGTACGAGCAGTACTTC
. | TRBJ2-1 | TRBD1 | TRBV29-1 | CSVGLYGSGTGSSYNEQFF | TGCAGCGTTGGACTTTATGGCTCGGGGACAGGGAGCTCCTACAATGAGCAGTTCTTC
. | TRBJ2-6 | . | TRBV7-6 | CASSQQSSGANVLTF | TGTGCCAGCAGCCAACAAAGCTCTGGGGCCAACGTCCTGACTTTC
few | TRBJ1-1 | . | TRBV11-2 | CASSFGGGTHGMNTEAFF | TGTGCCAGCAGCTTTGGCGGGGGGACGCATGGCATGAACACTGAAGCTTTCTTT
. | TRBJ2-1 | TRBD1 | TRBV7-2 | CASSSQGAGEQFF | TGTGCCAGCAGCTCACAGGGGGCAGGTGAGCAGTTCTTC
. | TRBJ2-2 | . | TRBV7-3 | CASSLILGTGELFF | TGTGCCAGCAGCTTAATCCTTGGGACCGGGGAGCTGTTTTTT
many | TRBJ2-5 | . | TRBV5-5 | CASSPRWKQETQYF | TGTGCCAGCAGCCCCAGGTGGAAGCAAGAGACCCAGTACTTC
many | TRBJ2-7 | . | TRBV29-1 | CSVERTNRESYEQYF | TGCAGCGTTGAGAGAACGAACAGGGAGTCCTACGAGCAGTACTTC
few | TRBJ2-7 | TRBD1 | TRBV7-9 | CASSSTGVEQYF | TGTGCCAGCAGCTCGACAGGGGTCGAGCAGTACTTC
many | TRBJ2-1 | . | TRBV29-1 | CSVIAFGVNEQFF | TGCAGCGTTATCGCCTTCGGGGTCAATGAGCAGTTCTTC
few | TRBJ2-7 | . | TRBV6-5 | CASSYDPRGGENEQYF | TGTGCCAGCAGTTACGACCCGCGCGGGGGCGAGAACGAGCAGTACTTC
. | TRBJ2-3 | TRBD2 | TRBV4-2 | CASSPSGAWQDTQYF | TGTGCCAGCAGCCCTAGCGGGGCCTGGCAAGATACGCAGTATTTT
. | TRBJ1-1 | . | TRBV6-2/TRBV6-3 | CASSSRVENTEAFF | TGTGCCAGCAGTTCCAGGGTGGAGAACACTGAAGCTTTCTTT
many | TRBJ1-4 | . | TRBV12-3/TRBV12-4 | CASSLGPMNEKLFF | TGTGCCAGCAGTTTAGGACCTATGAATGAAAAACTGTTTTTT
. | TRBJ2-7 | TRBD1 | TRBV29-1 | CSVEKQGQGAEEQYF | TGCAGCGTTGAAAAGCAAGGTCAGGGGGCGGAGGAGCAGTACTTC
many | TRBJ1-6 | TRBD1 | TRBV20-1 | CSAPDRGSSSYNSPLHF | TGCAGTGCCCCCGACAGGGGGTCAAGCTCCTATAATTCACCCCTCCACTTT
many | TRBJ1-6 | TRBD1 | TRBV3-1 | CASSPRDSAYNSPLHF | TGTGCCAGCAGCCCGCGGGACAGCGCCTATAATTCACCCCTCCACTTT
few | TRBJ1-4 | . | TRBV6-5 | CASTYRGAGEKLFF | TGTGCCAGCACCTACCGGGGGGCTGGGGAAAAACTGTTTTTT
few | TRBJ2-2 | TRBD1 | TRBV11-3 | CASGTGNRNTGELFF | TGTGCCAGCGGGACAGGGAATAGGAACACCGGGGAGCTGTTTTTT
few | TRBJ1-1 | TRBD1 | TRBV4-3 | CASSQDHRPGGTEAFF | TGCGCCAGCAGCCAAGATCACCGGCCAGGGGGAACTGAAGCTTTCTTT
. | TRBJ2-7 | . | TRBV10-3 | CAIRLGQAYEQYF | TGTGCCATCAGGTTGGGACAAGCCTACGAGCAGTACTTC
. | TRBJ1-1 | . | TRBV27 | CASRGWVTEAFF | TGTGCCAGCAGGGGGTGGGTCACTGAAGCTTTCTTT
few | TRBJ2-5 | TRBD1 | TRBV7-2 | CASSLSPGQGQETQYF | TGTGCCAGCAGCTTAAGCCCGGGACAGGGCCAAGAGACCCAGTACTTC
. | TRBJ2-1 | TRBD1 | TRBV6-4 | CASSDSGTAYNEQFF | TGTGCCAGCAGTGACTCGGGGACAGCCTACAATGAGCAGTTCTTC
few | TRBJ2-1 | TRBD1 | TRBV5-8 | CASSPRDRRFDEQFF | TGTGCCAGCAGCCCCCGGGACAGGCGATTCGATGAGCAGTTCTTC